Following are 3 T cell receptor beta chains from one sample sequenced in a study of T cell responses to AZD1222 COVID-19 vaccine (TCRdb year 2021). Libraries were made using the immunoSEQ multiplex PCR assay. In its TCRdb copy, this immuneACCESS table keeps in-frame sequences only and misses some clones. Where compared with another copy, unresolved V genes explain less than half of these, and the others have no known cause. This sample has about 110,000 clones in its table, and 70% to 90% of those were observed once. The biggest ten clones account for approximately 17% of the sample. Explained via the paper, the time point label denotes: baseline before first vaccination. Sequencing used peripheral blood, obtained on day 0 of AZD1222 vaccination. All receptors derive from an adult in good health.

The rearrangement uses TRBV25-1 and TRBJ2-7; D is ambiguous. V lost 4 bases to trimming and J lost 0 bases, with 7 bases between them. From germline, CDR1 is MGHDK and CDR2 SYGVNS. The CDR3 loop spans 13 amino acids. CDR3 in amino acids: CASSGAPSYEQYF. For the CDR3, the DNA is TGTGCCAGCAGTGGGGCCCCCTCCTACGAGCAGTACTTC.

The gene calls are TRBV19 and TRBJ1-5; D may be TRBD1 (6 bases). Germline V gene data show CDR1 as LNHDA and CDR2 as SQIVND (reference sequence). The CDR3 runs 14 residues. The V end was cut by 4 bases, the J end by 8 bases, with 15 bases between. Here the CDR3 reads CASSSRQGSKPQHF. The CDR3 DNA follows: TGTGCCAGTAGTAGCCGGCAGGGGAGCAAGCCCCAGCATTTT.

Only a few counts were recorded for this clone. The V and J genes are TRBV5-1 and TRBJ1-3, with D uncertain. CDR3 length: 15 residues. Trimming removed 2 bases at V and 0 bases at J, with 9 bases between. Germline V gene lookup returns CDR1 SGHRS and CDR2 YFSETQ. The CDR3 protein is CASSFGPNSGNTIYF. Here the CDR3 DNA reads TGCGCCAGCAGCTTCGGACCGAACTCTGGAAACACCATATATTTT.